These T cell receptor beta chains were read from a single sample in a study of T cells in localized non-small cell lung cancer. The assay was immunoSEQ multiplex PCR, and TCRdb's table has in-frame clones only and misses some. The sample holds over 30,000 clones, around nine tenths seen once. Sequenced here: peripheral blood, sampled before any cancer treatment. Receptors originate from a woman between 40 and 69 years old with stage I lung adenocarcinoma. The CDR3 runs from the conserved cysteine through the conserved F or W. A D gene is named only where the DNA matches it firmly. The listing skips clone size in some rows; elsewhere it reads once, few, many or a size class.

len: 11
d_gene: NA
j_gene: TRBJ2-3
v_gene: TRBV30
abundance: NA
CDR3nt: TGTGCCTGGACGGTCGCAGATACGCAGTATTTT
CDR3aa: CAWTVADTQYF

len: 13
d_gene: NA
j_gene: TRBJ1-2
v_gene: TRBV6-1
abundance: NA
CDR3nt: TGTGCCAGCAGGGCGGGACCGGACTATGGCTACACCTTC
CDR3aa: CASRAGPDYGYTF

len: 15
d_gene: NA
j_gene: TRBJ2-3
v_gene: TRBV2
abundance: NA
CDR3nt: TGTGCCAGCACTGGAAGCTCCGGGGGCACAGATACGCAGTATTTT
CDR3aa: CASTGSSGGTDTQYF

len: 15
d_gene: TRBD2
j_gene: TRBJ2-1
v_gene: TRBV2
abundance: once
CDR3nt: TGTGCCAGCACCGAGCGGGGTGGCAAATACAATGAGCAGTTCTTC
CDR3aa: CASTERGGKYNEQFF

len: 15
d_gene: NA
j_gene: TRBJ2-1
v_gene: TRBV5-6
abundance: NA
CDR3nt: TGTGCCAGCAGCTTGGTAGGGCTTGAATACAATGAGCAGTTCTTC
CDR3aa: CASSLVGLEYNEQFF

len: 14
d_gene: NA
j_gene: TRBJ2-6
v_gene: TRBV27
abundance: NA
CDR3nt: TGTGCCAGCAGCCAACGGGGTGGGGCCAACGTCCTGACTTTC
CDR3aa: CASSQRGGANVLTF

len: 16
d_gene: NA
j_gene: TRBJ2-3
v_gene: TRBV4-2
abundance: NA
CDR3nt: TGTGCCAGCAGCCAACTTTCCGGGACTAGCACAGATACGCAGTATTTT
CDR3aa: CASSQLSGTSTDTQYF

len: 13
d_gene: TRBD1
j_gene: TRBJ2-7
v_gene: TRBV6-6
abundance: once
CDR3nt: TGTGCCAGCAGGTTGGGACAGGGCGGCGAGCAGTACTTC
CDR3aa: CASRLGQGGEQYF

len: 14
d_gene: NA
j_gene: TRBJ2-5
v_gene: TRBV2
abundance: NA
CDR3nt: TGTGCCAGCAGTTCGTGGGGGGCCCCAGAGACCCAGTACTTC
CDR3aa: CASSSWGAPETQYF

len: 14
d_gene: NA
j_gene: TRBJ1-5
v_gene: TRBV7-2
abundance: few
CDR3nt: TGTGCCAGCAGCTTAGGGACACCTTATCAGCCCCAGCATTTT
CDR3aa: CASSLGTPYQPQHF

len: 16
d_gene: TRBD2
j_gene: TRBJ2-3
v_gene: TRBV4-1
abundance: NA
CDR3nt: TGCGCCAGCAGCCGATTCACTAGCGGGAGTTCGGATACGCAGTATTTT
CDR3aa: CASSRFTSGSSDTQYF

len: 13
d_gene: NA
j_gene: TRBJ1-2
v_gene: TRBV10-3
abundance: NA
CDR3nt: TGTGCCATCAGTGAGTCGGACAGCTATGGCTACACCTTC
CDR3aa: CAISESDSYGYTF

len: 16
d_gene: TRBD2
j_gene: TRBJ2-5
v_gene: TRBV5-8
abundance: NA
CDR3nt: TGTGCCAGCAGTTCCGGGACTAGCGGGAGTCAAGAGACCCAGTACTTC
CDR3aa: CASSSGTSGSQETQYF

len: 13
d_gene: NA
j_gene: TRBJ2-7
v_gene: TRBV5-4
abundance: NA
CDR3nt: TGTGCCAGCAGGATTCAGGGTACGGAGGAGCAGTACTTC
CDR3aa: CASRIQGTEEQYF

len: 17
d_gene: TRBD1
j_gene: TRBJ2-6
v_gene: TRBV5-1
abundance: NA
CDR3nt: TGCGCCAGCAGCTTGGGCAGGACAGGGACTGGGGCCAACGTCCTGACTTTC
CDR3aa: CASSLGRTGTGANVLTF

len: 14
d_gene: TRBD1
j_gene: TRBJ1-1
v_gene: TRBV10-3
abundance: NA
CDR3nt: TGTGCCATCAATGGACAGGGGGGAAGCACTGAAGCTTTCTTT
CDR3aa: CAINGQGGSTEAFF

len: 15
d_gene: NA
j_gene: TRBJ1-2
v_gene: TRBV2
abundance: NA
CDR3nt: TGTGCCAGCAGTGGGGGCGTGCAGGCGGGGTATGGCTACACCTTC
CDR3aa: CASSGGVQAGYGYTF

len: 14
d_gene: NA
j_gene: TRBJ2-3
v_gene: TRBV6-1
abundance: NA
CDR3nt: TGTGCCAGCAGTGAAGGGGGGGGCACAGATACGCAGTATTTT
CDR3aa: CASSEGGGTDTQYF

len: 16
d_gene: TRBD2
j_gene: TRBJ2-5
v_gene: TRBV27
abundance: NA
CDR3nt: TGTGCCAGCAGTTCAGCGGGAGGGCAATACCAAGAGACCCAGTACTTC
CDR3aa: CASSSAGGQYQETQYF

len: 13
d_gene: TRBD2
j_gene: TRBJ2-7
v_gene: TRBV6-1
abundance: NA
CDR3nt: TGTGCCAGCACGGGACTAGCGACCTACGAGCAGTACTTC
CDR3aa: CASTGLATYEQYF

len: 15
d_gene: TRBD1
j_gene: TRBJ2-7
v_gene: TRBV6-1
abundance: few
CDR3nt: TGTGCCAGCAGTTTGGGACAGGGGGTACCCTACGAGCAGTACTTC
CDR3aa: CASSLGQGVPYEQYF

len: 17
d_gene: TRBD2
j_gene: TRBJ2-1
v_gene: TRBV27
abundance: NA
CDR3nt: TGTGCCAGCAGTTCGCACACCGGGACTAGGGGCGCGGATGAGCAGTTCTTC
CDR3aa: CASSSHTGTRGADEQFF

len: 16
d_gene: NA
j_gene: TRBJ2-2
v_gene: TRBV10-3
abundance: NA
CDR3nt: TGTGCCGCACCGATCGAAGACAGGTTAAACACCGGGGAGCTGTTTTTT
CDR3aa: CAAPIEDRLNTGELFF

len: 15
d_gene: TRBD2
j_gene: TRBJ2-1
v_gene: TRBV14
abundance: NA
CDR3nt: TGTGCCAGCAGCCTACTAGCGGGGGATTACAATGAGCAGTTCTTC
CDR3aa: CASSLLAGDYNEQFF

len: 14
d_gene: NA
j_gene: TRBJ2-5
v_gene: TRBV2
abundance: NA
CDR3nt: TGTGCCAGCAGACGAGCTAGCGTTGGCGAGACCCAGTACTTC
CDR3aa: CASRRASVGETQYF

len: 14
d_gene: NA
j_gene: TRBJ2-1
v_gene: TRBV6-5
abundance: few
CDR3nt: TGTGCCAGCAGCCGGGACGGCTCCTACAATGAGCAGTTCTTC
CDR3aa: CASSRDGSYNEQFF

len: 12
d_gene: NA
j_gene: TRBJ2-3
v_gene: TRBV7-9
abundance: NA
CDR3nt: TGTGCCAGCAGCTCTTCCCAGGGTACGCAGTATTTT
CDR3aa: CASSSSQGTQYF

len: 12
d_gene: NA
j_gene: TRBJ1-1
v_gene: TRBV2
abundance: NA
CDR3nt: TGTGCCAGCGGTCTGGAGAACACTGAAGCTTTCTTT
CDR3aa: CASGLENTEAFF

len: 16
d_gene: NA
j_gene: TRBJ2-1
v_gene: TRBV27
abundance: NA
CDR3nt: TGTGCCAGCAGTTTATCATACGGGAGCTCCTACAATGAGCAGTTCTTC
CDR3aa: CASSLSYGSSYNEQFF

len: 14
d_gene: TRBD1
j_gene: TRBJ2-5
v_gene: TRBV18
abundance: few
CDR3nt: TGTGCCAGCACGAGGACAGGGGTCCAAGAGACCCAGTACTTC
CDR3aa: CASTRTGVQETQYF

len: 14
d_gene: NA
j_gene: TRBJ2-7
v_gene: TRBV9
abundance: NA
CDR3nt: TGTGCCAGCAGCCGCACTTTAGGATTCTACGAGCAGTACTTC
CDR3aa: CASSRTLGFYEQYF

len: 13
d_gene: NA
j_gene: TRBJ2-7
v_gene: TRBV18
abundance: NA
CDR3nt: TGTGCCAGCTCACTCGGACAGTCCTACGAGCAGTACTTC
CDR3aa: CASSLGQSYEQYF

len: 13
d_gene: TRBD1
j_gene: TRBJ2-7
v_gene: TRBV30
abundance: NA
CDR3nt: TGTGCCTGGAGTCGATCCGGGACAGGACTGCAGTACTTC
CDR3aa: CAWSRSGTGLQYF

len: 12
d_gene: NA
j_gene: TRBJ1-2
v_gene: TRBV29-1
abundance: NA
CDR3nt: TGCAGCGTCGGGGGGGGGAAGGATGGCTACACCTTC
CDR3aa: CSVGGGKDGYTF